The clone carrying this T cell receptor (beta chain) has only a few counts. What it binds is unknown. Trimming took off 4 bases at V and 5 bases at J, with 9 bases between the two ends. CDR1 is SQVTM and CDR2 is ANQGSEA in the germline V gene. The CDR3 extends over 12 amino acids. Every donor was a healthy person donating bone marrow. These data come from a study of cytomegalovirus exposure and HLA in healthy donors. General study results and limits: In a later analysis, parvovirus B19, influenza, CMV and Epstein-Barr virus appeared linked to several top co-occurrence clusters. Prior analysis indicated that the majority of TCR beta V segments exhibited productivity approximately 87% or approximately 30% of the time.

In the PCR, 60 Vbeta and 13 Jbeta primers were used. The repertoire was sequenced with immunoSEQ multiplex PCR; TCRdb's copy has only in-frame clones and lacks some. The table has 150,000 to 200,000 clones, about three quarters seen once. This chain connects TRBV29-1 to TRBJ1-3; no reliable D call. The receptor's source is a man aged 18 to 29 in good health and CMV-seropositive. Sequenced material: PBMCs. The CDR3 sequence: CSVVSPRNTIYF. The DNA of the CDR3 is TGCAGCGTTGTAAGCCCGAGAAACACCATATATTTT.